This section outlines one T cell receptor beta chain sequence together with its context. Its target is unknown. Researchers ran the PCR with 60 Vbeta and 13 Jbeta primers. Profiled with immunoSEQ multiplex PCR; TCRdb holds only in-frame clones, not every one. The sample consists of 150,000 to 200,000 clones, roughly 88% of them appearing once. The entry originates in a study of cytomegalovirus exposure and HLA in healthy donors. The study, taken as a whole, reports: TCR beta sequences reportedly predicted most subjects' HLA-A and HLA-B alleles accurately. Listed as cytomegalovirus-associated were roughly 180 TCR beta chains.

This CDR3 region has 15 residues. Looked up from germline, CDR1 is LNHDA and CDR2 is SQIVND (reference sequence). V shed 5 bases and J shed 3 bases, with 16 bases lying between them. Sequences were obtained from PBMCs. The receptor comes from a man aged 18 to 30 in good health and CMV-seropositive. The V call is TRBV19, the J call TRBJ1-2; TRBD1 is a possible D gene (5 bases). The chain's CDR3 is CASSPKTVPDYGYTF. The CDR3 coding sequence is TGTGCCAGTAGTCCCAAGACAGTACCCGACTATGGCTACACCTTC. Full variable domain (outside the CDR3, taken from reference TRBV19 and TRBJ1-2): DGGITQSPKYLFRKEGQNVTLSCEQNLNHDAMYWYRQDPGQGLRLIYYSQIVNDFQKGDIAEGYSVSREKKESFPLTVTSAQKNPTAFYLCASSPKTVPDYGYTFGSGTRLTVV.